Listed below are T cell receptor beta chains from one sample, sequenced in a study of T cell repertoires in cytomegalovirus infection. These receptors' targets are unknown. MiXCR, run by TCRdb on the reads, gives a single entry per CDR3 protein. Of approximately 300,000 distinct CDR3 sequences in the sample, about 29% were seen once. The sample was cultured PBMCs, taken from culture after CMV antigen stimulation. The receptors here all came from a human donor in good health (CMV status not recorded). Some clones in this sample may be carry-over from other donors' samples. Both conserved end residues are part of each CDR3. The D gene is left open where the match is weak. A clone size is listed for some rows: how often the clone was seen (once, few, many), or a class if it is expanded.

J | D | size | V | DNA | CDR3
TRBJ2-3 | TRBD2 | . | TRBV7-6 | TGTGCCAGCAGCCCACCGGGGACTAGCGGGGGGGCATATACGCAGTATTTT | CASSPPGTSGGAYTQYF
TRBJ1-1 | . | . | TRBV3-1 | TGTGCCAGCAGCCAAGGCCGGCGGATTATGAACACTGAAGCTTTCTTT | CASSQGRRIMNTEAFF
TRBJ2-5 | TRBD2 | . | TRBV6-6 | TGTGCCAGCAATATCGCGGGGGGAGACCAAGAGACCCAGTACTTC | CASNIAGGDQETQYF
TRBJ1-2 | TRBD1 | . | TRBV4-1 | TGCGCCAGCAGCCAAGGCGGGACAGGTAGCTATGGCTACACCTTC | CASSQGGTGSYGYTF
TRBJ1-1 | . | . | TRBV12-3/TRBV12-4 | TGTGCCAGCAGACCGGACAGACTGAACACTGAAGCTTTCTTT | CASRPDRLNTEAFF
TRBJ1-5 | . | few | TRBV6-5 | TGTGCCAGCATGCGTACCTCCAGGGGAAGGGGGGGGATTTATAGCAATCAGCCCCAGCATTTT | CASMRTSRGRGGIYSNQPQHF
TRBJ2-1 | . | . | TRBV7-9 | TGTGCCAGCAGCTTATCCACAGGTGACAATGAGCAGTTCTTC | CASSLSTGDNEQFF
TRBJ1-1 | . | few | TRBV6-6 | TGTGCACCCTGGGCGGGGGGGTGGGCTATCGAAGCTTTCTTT | CAPWAGGWAIEAFF
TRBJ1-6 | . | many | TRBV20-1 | TGCAGTGCTAGGGATGATTTATCCTATAATTCACCCCTCCACTTT | CSARDDLSYNSPLHF
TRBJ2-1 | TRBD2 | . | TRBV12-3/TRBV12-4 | TGTGCCAGCAGTGTAGGACTAGCGGGGGGGCTTGAGCAGTTCTTC | CASSVGLAGGLEQFF
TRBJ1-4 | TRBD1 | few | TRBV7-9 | TGTGCCAGCAAGGGGACAGCCAGTAATGAAAAACTGTTTTTT | CASKGTASNEKLFF
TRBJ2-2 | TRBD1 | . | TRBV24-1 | TGTGCCACCAGTGACCCCGGACAGGATACCGGGGAGCTGTTTTTT | CATSDPGQDTGELFF
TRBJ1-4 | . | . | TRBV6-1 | TGTGCCAGCAATCCTGGCCTCAATGAAAAACTGTTTTTT | CASNPGLNEKLFF
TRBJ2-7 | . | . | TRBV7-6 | TGTGCCAGCAGCTCATCGACTGGACCTTGGGAGCAGTACTTC | CASSSSTGPWEQYF
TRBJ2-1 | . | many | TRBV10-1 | TGCGCCAGCAGTGAGAGGTCAGGGAGTAGGTCCTACAATGAGCAGTTCTTC | CASSERSGSRSYNEQFF
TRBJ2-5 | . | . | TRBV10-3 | TGTGCCATCAGTGATGTTCGGGAGACCCAGTACTTC | CAISDVRETQYF
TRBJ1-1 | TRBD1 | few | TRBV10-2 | TGCGCCAGCCGATCCGGGACAGAAAGGAACACTGAAGCTTTCTTT | CASRSGTERNTEAFF
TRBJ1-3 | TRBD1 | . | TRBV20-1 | TGCAGTGCTAGAGATGGACAGGGGGGAGGAAACACCATATATTTT | CSARDGQGGGNTIYF
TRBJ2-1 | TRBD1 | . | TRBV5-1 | TGCGCCAGTTACAGGGGGTATAATCATGAGCAGTTCTTC | CASYRGYNHEQFF
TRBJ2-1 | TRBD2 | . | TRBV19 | TGTGCCAGTAGTGCACCGGGACTAGCGGGAGGGCGATGGCTCTTC | CASSAPGLAGGRWLF
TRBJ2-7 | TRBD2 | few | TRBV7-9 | TGTGCCAGCAGCCTGGGACTAGCGGAGGAGGTCGACGAGCAGTACTTC | CASSLGLAEEVDEQYF
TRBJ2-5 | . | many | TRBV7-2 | TGTGCCAGCCACGGGGGCGGCTGGGAGACCCAGTACTTC | CASHGGGWETQYF
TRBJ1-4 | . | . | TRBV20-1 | TGCAGTGCTAGAGATCCGGTTACCAATGAAAAACTGTTTTTT | CSARDPVTNEKLFF
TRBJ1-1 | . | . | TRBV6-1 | TGTGCCAGCAGTGATTGGGACGGTGGTGAAGCTTTCTTT | CASSDWDGGEAFF
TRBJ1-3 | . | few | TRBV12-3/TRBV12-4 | TGTGCCAGCAGTTTAGACCCGGGCCCTATAGGAAACACCATATATTTT | CASSLDPGPIGNTIYF
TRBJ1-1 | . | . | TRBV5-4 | TGTGCCAGCAGTCCCCGTGTGGGAGGGGACACTGAAGCTTTCTTT | CASSPRVGGDTEAFF